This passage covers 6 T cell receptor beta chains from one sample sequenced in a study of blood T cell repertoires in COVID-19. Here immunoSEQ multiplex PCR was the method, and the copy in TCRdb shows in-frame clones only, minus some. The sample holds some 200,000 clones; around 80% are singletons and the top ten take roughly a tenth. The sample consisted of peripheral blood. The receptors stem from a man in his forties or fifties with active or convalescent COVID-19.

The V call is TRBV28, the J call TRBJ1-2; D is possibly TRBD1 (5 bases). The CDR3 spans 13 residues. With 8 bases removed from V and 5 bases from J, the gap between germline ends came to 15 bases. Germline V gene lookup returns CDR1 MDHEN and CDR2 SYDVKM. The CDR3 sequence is CASLSGGIYGYTF. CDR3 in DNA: TGTGCCAGCTTATCGGGGGGGATTTATGGCTACACCTTC.

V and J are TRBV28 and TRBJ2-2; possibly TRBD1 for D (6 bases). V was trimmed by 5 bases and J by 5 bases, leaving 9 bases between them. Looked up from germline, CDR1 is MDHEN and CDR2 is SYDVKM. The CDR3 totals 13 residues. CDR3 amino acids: CASSHRETGELFF. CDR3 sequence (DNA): TGTGCCAGCAGTCACAGGGAAACCGGGGAGCTGTTTTTT. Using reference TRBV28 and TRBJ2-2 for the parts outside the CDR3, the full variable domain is DVKVTQSSRYLVKRTGEKVFLECVQDMDHENMFWYRQDPGLGLRLIYFSYDVKMKEKGDIPEGYSVSREKKERFSLILESASTNQTSMYLCASSHRETGELFFGEGSRLTVL.

The chain's CDR3 is CASSSLSGGQETQYF. DNA of the CDR3: TGCGCCAGCAGCTCCCTCTCCGGGGGGCAAGAGACCCAGTACTTC. The gene calls are TRBV5-1 and TRBJ2-5; 7 bases line up with TRBD2. With V trimmed by 3 bases and J by 2 bases, 7 bases remained unmatched. The CDR3 is made up of 15 amino acids. Germline CDR1 and CDR2: SGHRS and YFSETQ.

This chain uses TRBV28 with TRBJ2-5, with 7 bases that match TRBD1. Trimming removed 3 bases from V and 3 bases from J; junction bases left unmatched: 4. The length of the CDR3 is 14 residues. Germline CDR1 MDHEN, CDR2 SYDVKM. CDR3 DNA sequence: TGTGCCAGCAGTTTCTCCGGGACAGAAGAGACCCAGTACTTC. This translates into CASSFSGTEETQYF.

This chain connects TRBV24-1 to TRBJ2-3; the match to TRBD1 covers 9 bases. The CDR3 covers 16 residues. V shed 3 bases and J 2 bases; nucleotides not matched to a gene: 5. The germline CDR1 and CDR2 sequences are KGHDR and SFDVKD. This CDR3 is CATSDIRDRVTDTQYF. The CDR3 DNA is TGTGCCACCAGTGATATCCGGGACAGGGTCACAGATACGCAGTATTTT.

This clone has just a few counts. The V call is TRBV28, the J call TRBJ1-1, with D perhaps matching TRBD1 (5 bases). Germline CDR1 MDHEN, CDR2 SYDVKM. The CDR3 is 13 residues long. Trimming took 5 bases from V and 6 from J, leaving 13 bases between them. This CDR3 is CASSPWWGPEAFF. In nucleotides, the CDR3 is TGTGCCAGCAGTCCCTGGTGGGGCCCTGAAGCTTTCTTT.